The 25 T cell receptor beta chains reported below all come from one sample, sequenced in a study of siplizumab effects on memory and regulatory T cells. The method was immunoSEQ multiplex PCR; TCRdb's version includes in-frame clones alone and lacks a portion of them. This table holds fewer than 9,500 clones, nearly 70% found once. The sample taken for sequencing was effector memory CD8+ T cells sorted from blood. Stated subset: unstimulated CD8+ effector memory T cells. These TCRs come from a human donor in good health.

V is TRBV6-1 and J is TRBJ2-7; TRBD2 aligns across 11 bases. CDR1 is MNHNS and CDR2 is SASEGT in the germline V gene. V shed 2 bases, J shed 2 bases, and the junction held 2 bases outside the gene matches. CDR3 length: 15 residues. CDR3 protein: CASSEQLAGAYEQYF. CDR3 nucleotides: TGTGCCAGCAGTGAACAACTAGCGGGGGCCTACGAGCAGTACTTC.

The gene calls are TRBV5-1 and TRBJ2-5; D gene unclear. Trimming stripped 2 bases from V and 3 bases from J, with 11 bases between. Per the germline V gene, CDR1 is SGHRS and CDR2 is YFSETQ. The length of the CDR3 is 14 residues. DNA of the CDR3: TGCGCCAGCAGCTTATCCCGCCGTGAAGAGACCCAGTACTTC. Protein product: CASSLSRREETQYF.

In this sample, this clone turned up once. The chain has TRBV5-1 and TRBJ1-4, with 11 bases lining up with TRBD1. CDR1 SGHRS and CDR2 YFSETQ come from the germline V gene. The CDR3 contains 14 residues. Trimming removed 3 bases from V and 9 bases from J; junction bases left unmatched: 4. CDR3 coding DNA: TGCGCCAGCAGCTGGACAGGGGGCCGCCAAAAACTGTTTTTT. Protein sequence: CASSWTGGRQKLFF.

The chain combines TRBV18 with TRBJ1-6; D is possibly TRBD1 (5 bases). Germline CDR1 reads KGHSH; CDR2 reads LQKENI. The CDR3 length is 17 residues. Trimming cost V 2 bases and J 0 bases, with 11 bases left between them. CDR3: CASSPTQGSSYNSPLHF. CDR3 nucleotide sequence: TGTGCCAGCTCACCAACGCAGGGAAGCTCCTATAATTCACCCCTCCACTTT.

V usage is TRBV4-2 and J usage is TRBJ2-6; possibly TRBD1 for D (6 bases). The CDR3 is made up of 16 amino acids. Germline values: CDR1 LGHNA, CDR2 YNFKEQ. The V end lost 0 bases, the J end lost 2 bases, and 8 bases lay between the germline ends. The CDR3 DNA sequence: TGTGCCAGCAGCCAAGAAGCAGGGGCTGGGGCCAACGTCCTGACTTTC. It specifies CASSQEAGAGANVLTF.

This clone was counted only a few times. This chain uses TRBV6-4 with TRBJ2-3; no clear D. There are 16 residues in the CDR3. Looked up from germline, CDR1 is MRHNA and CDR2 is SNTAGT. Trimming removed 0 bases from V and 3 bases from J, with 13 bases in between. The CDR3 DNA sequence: TGTGCCAGCAGTGACTCGATTACACGGGCAACAGATACGCAGTATTTT. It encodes CASSDSITRATDTQYF.

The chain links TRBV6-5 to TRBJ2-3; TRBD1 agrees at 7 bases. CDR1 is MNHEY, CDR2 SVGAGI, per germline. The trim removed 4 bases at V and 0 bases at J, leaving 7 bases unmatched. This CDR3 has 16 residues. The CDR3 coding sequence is TGTGCCAGCAGTTCCATTCCGGGACAGAGCACAGATACGCAGTATTTT. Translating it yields CASSSIPGQSTDTQYF.

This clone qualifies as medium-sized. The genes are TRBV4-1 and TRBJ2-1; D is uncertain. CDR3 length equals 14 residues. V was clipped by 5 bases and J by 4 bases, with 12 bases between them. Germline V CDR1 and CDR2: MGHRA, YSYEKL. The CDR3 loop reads CASSTPPQYNEQFF. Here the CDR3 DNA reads TGCGCCAGCAGCACCCCCCCGCAGTACAATGAGCAGTTCTTC.

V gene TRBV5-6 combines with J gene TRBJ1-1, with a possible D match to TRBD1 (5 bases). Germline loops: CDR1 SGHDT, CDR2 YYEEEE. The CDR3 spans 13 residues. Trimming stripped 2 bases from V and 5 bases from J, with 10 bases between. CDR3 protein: CASSFGTKTEAFF. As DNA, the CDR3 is TGTGCCAGCAGCTTTGGGACGAAGACTGAAGCTTTCTTT.

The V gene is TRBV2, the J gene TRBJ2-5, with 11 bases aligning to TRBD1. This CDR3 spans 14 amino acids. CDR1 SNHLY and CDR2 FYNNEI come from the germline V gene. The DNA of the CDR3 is TGTGCTACCCAAGGACAGGGGGCTTGGGAGACCCAGTACTTC. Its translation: CATQGQGAWETQYF.

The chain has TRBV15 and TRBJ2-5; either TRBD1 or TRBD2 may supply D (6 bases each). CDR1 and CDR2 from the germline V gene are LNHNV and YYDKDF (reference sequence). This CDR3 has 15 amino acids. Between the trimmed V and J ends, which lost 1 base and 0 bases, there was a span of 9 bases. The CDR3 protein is CATSRGRGDQETQYF. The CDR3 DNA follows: TGTGCCACCAGCAGAGGGAGGGGGGACCAAGAGACCCAGTACTTC.

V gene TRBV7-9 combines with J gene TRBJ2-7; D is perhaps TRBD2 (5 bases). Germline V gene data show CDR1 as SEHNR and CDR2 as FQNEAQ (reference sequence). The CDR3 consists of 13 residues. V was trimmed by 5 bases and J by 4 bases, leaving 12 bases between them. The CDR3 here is CASSRGSEYEQYF. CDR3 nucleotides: TGTGCCAGCAGCCGAGGGTCGGAATACGAGCAGTACTTC.

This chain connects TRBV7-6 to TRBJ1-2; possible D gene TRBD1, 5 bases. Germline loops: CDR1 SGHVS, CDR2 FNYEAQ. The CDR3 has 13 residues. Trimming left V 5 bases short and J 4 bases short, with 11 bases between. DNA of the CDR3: TGTGCCAGCAGCCGCGACAGCAGCTATGGCTACACCTTC. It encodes CASSRDSSYGYTF.

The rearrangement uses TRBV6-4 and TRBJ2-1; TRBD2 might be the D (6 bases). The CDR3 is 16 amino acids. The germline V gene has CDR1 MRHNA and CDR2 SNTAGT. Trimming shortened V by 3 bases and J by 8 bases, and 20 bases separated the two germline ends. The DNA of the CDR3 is TGTGCCAGCAGTGAAGGGTGGGGGGTAGCAGTTGATGAGCAGTTCTTC. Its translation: CASSEGWGVAVDEQFF.

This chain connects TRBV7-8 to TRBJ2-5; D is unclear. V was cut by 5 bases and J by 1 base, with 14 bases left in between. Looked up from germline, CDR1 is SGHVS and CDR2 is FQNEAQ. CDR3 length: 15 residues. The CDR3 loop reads CASSRRPVGQETQYF. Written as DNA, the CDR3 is TGTGCCAGCAGCCGAAGACCGGTGGGCCAAGAGACCCAGTACTTC.

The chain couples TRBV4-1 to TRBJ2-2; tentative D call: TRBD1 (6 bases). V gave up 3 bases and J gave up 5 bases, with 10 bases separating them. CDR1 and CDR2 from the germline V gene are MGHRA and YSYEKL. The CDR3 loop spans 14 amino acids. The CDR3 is CASSQGHATGELFF. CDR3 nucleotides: TGCGCCAGCAGCCAGGGACACGCGACCGGGGAGCTGTTTTTT.

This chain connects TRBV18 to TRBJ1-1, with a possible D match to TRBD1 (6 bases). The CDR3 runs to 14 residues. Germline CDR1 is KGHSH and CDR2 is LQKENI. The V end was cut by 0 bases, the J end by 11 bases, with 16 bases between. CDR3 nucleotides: TGTGCCAGCTCACCACCGCTTATCGCAGGGGAGGCTTTCTTT. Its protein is CASSPPLIAGEAFF.

The CDR3 DNA reads as TGTGCCAGCAGGCCACAGGGTTTTTGGGAGACCCAGTACTTC. Its translation is CASRPQGFWETQYF. The chain has TRBV27 and TRBJ2-5, with D possibly TRBD1 on 6 matching bases. V was cut by 6 bases and J by 5 bases, with 16 bases left in between. The CDR3 spans 14 residues. Germline CDR1 reads MNHEY; CDR2 reads SMNVEV (reference sequence).

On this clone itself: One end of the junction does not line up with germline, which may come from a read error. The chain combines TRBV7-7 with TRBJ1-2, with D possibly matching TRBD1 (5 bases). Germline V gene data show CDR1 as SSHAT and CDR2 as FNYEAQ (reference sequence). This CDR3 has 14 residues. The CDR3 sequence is CASSPMGANYGYTF. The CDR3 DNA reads TGTGCTAGCAGCCCGATGGGGGCTAACTATGGCTACACCTTC.

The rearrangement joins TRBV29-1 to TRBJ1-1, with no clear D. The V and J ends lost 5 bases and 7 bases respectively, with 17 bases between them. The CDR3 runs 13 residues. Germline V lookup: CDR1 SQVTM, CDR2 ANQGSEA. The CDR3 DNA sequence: TGCAGCGTTAAATATTCTGGCCTTGGTGAAGCTTTCTTT. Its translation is CSVKYSGLGEAFF.

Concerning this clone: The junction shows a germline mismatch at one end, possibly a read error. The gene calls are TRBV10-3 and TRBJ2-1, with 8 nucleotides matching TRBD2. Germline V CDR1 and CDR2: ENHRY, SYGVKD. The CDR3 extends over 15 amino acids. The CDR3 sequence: CASSAGLEGFNEQFF. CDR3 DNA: TGTGCCAGCAGTGCGGGACTAGAAGGTTTTAATGAGCAGTTCTTC.

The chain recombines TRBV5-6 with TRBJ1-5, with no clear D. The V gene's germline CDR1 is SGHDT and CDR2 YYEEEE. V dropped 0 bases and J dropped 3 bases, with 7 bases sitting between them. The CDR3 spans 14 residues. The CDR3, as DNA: TGTGCCAGCAGCTTGGACCGCGACAATCAGCCCCAGCATTTT. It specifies CASSLDRDNQPQHF.

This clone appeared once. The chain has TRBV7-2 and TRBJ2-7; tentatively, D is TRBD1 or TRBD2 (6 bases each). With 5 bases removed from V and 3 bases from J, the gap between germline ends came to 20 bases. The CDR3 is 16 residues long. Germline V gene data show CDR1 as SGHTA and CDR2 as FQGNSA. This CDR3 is CASSPGVGGLGYEQYF. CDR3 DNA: TGTGCCAGCAGCCCTGGGGTCGGGGGCCTAGGCTACGAGCAGTACTTC. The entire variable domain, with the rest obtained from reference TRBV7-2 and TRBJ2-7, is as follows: GAGVSQSPSNKVTEKGKDVELRCDPISGHTALYWYRQSLGQGLEFLIYFQGNSAPDKSGLPSDRFSAERTGGSVSTLTIQRTQQEDSAVYLCASSPGVGGLGYEQYFGPGTRLTVT.

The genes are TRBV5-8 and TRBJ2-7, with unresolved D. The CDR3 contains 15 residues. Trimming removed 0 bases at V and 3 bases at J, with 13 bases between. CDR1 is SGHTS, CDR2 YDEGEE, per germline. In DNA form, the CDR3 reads TGTGCCAGCAGCTTGGGTCCAACAGTAATCTACGAGCAGTACTTC. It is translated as CASSLGPTVIYEQYF.

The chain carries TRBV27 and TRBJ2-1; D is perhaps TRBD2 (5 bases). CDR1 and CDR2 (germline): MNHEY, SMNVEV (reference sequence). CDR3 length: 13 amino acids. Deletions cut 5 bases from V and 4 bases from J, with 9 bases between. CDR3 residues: CASSLTGYNEQFF. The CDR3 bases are TGTGCCAGCAGTCTTACGGGGTACAATGAGCAGTTCTTC.